The clone carrying this T cell receptor (beta chain) was picked up one time. The data are from a study of blood T cell repertoires in COVID-19. Participants, about 18 to 100 years old, spanned fewer than 30 US areas. Produced via immunoSEQ multiplex PCR; TCRdb's table is partial and in-frame only. Of 200,000 to 300,000 clones listed, 83% are singletons. V was clipped by 2 bases and J by 6 bases; unmatched bases: 9. This CDR3 has 17 residues. Per the germline V gene, CDR1 is SGHTA and CDR2 is FQGNSA. J is TRBJ2-3 and V is TRBV7-2; TRBD2 aligns across 12 bases. The receptor's source is a woman aged 40-49 years who had been exposed to COVID-19. The sample taken for sequencing was PBMCs or T cells enriched from blood (not recorded which). The CDR3 DNA sequence: TGTGCCAGCAGCTTATCCTCTAGCGGGGGGGGTTTTGATACGCAGTATTTT. Protein sequence: CASSLSSSGGGFDTQYF.